A selection of T cell receptor beta chains follows, all from one sample in a study of cytomegalovirus exposure and HLA in healthy donors. Using immunoSEQ multiplex PCR, the repertoire was profiled, and TCRdb retains in-frame clones only, with some absent. The table records approximately 160,000 clones, about 80% of them present only once. The sequencing sample was made of PBMCs. The origin of the receptors is a woman in her 50s in good health and CMV-seropositive. CDR3s include the opening cysteine and the closing phenylalanine or tryptophan. The order of the fields is clone size, V gene, J gene, D gene, CDR3 DNA, CDR3 protein. The D gene is left open where the match is weak. The size of a clone is reported for some rows only, either as once, few or many, or as a class for expanded clones.

-,TRBV19,TRBJ1-3,-,TGTGCCACACAAAACAGGGCGGCCGGAAACACCATATATTTT,CATQNRAAGNTIYF
-,TRBV19,TRBJ2-2,-,TGTGCCAGTACCCAGGGCCGGAAACCGAACACCGGGGAGCTGTTTTTT,CASTQGRKPNTGELFF
-,TRBV12-5,TRBJ1-5,TRBD1,TGTGCTAGTGGCATAACAGGGGAGGTCGATCAGCCCCAGCATTTT,CASGITGEVDQPQHF
once,TRBV10-2,TRBJ1-1,TRBD1,TGCGCCAGCAGCGTTGGGACAGAGAACACTGAAGCTTTCTTT,CASSVGTENTEAFF
-,TRBV7-9,TRBJ1-1,-,TGTGCCAGCAGCTTAGGTAGTATCGGGGAGAACACTGAAGCTTTCTTT,CASSLGSIGENTEAFF
-,TRBV7-8,TRBJ2-2,-,TGTGCCAGCAGCTTAGCCGACTCCATCTTGGGCGGGGAGCTGTTTTTT,CASSLADSILGGELFF
-,TRBV19,TRBJ2-7,TRBD2,TGTGCCAGTAGTAAGGTAGCGGGGTGGGAGCAGTACTTC,CASSKVAGWEQYF
-,TRBV7-7,TRBJ2-1,-,TGTGCTAGCAGCCAGGACAGCCTCAATGAGCAGTTCTTC,CASSQDSLNEQFF
few,TRBV6-6,TRBJ1-1,-,TGTGCCAGCAGTTACATCGGTGAAGCTTTCTTT,CASSYIGEAFF
once,TRBV18,TRBJ2-7,-,TGTGCCAGCTCACCGGTCTCGGGCTACGAGCAGTACTTC,CASSPVSGYEQYF
-,TRBV5-8,TRBJ2-7,TRBD1,TGTGCCAGCAGTACAGGGGGCATCGCCTACGAGCAGTACTTC,CASSTGGIAYEQYF
once,TRBV7-2,TRBJ1-4,-,TGTGCCAGCAGCTCCGAGGGTCGAAGTAATGAAAAACTGTTTTTT,CASSSEGRSNEKLFF
-,TRBV5-6,TRBJ1-1,-,TGTGCCAGCAGCCCACGGGGGGATAGCACTGAAGCTTTCTTT,CASSPRGDSTEAFF
-,TRBV6-5,TRBJ1-1,TRBD1,TGTGCCAGCAGTCCGGGGGACAGAGTAAACACTGAAGCTTTCTTT,CASSPGDRVNTEAFF
once,TRBV10-3,TRBJ1-1,-,TGTGCCACACGGCGGGAATTCACTGAAGCTTTCTTT,CATRREFTEAFF
-,TRBV29-1,TRBJ2-2,TRBD1,TGCAGCGTTGAAGGACCGGGACAGGTGAACACCGGGGAGCTGTTTTTT,CSVEGPGQVNTGELFF
-,TRBV11-2,TRBJ2-7,TRBD2,TGTGCCAGCAGCTTCGGACTAGCGGGCTACGAGCAGTACTTC,CASSFGLAGYEQYF
few,TRBV5-1,TRBJ2-7,TRBD2,TGCGCCAGCAGCCCGTCGGGGGGGGCTTCCTACGAGCAGTACTTC,CASSPSGGASYEQYF
-,TRBV2,TRBJ1-2,-,TGTGCCAGCAGCCGGACAGAAGCCTACTATGGCTACACCTTC,CASSRTEAYYGYTF
-,TRBV10-3,TRBJ1-5,-,TGTGCCATCAGGGACAGCCTCGATCAGCCCCAGCATTTT,CAIRDSLDQPQHF
-,TRBV28,TRBJ2-7,TRBD2,TGTGCCAGCAGTTCGGGACTAGCGGGGGGGAGTCTCGAGCAGTACTTC,CASSSGLAGGSLEQYF
few,TRBV19,TRBJ2-1,TRBD1,TGTGCCAGTAAACCCCCCCCCACAGGGGGCTCCTACAATGAGCAGTTCTTC,CASKPPPTGGSYNEQFF